Below, 23 T cell receptor beta chains from the same sample are listed, as sequenced in a study of CD8 T cells in Susac syndrome. After extraction with the RNeasy kit, about 0.45 to 1 ug of the RNA was reverse transcribed using random hexamers. TCRdb called the immunoSEQ multiplex PCR reads again in MiXCR, with one record for every CDR3 protein. The sample carries 120,000 to 150,000 distinct CDR3 sequences, over 85% recorded once. The sample was CD8+ T cells from PBMCs. The receptors were gathered from a human donor in good health.

The chain combines TRBV14 with TRBJ2-1, with D uncertain. Deletions cut 4 bases from V and 0 bases from J, with 4 bases between. CDR1 and CDR2 (germline): SGHDN, FVKESK. The CDR3 is made up of 13 amino acids. CDR3 sequence: CASSPPSYNEQFF. The CDR3 DNA follows: TGTGCCAGCAGCCCCCCCTCCTACAATGAGCAGTTCTTC.

In its sample, this clonotype was seen once. The chain employs TRBV27 and TRBJ2-1, with D hard to call. From germline, CDR1 is MNHEY and CDR2 SMNVEV (reference sequence). There are 13 residues in the CDR3. V dropped 0 bases and J dropped 6 bases, with 6 bases sitting between them. Written as DNA, the CDR3 is TGTGCCAGCAGTTTATCGAACGTCAATGAGCAGTTCTTC. It yields the protein CASSLSNVNEQFF.

This clonotype has just one count. V usage is TRBV5-1 and J usage is TRBJ2-7; D unresolved. Between the trimmed V and J ends, which lost 0 bases and 4 bases, there was a span of 11 bases. Germline-derived CDR1 and CDR2 are SGHRS and YFSETQ. The CDR3 totals 14 residues. CDR3 bases: TGCGCCAGCAGCTTGGTTCCTGACCAATACGAGCAGTACTTC. Translation: CASSLVPDQYEQYF.

The rearrangement joins TRBV4-3 to TRBJ2-1; 8 nucleotides line up with TRBD2. V lost 2 bases, J lost 3 bases, and 6 bases stayed unmatched. Germline V gene data show CDR1 as LGHNA and CDR2 as YSLEER. The CDR3 runs 16 residues. For the CDR3, the DNA is TGCGCCAGCAGCCAACAAGCGGGAGCTATCTACAATGAGCAGTTCTTC. Translating gives CASSQQAGAIYNEQFF.

This clonotype was found once. The chain carries TRBV28 and TRBJ2-3, with 10 bases lining up with TRBD2. This CDR3 is 16 amino acids long. J was trimmed by 5 bases and V by 4 bases; bases with no gene match: 9. The V gene's germline CDR1 is MDHEN and CDR2 SYDVKM. The CDR3 sequence: CASSSPTSGRGDTQYF. The CDR3 DNA follows: TGTGCCAGCAGTTCCCCGACTAGCGGGCGGGGAGATACGCAGTATTTT.

V usage is TRBV30 and J usage is TRBJ1-4, with a possible D match to TRBD1 (6 bases). Germline CDR1 GTSNPN, CDR2 SVGIG (reference sequence). The CDR3 length is 14 residues. V lost 5 bases to trimming and J lost 2 bases, with 12 bases between them. The DNA for the CDR3 is TGTGCCTGGGAGACGGACAGCACTAATGAAAAACTGTTTTTT. Translation: CAWETDSTNEKLFF.

The chain carries TRBV9 and TRBJ2-2; D gene ambiguous. Germline V CDR1 and CDR2: SGDLS, YYNGEE. Trimming removed 4 bases at V and 6 bases at J, with 7 bases between. The CDR3 runs 12 residues. The chain's CDR3 is CASSPLSGELFF. In nucleotides, the CDR3 is TGTGCCAGCAGCCCCTTATCCGGGGAGCTGTTTTTT. The entire variable domain, with the rest obtained from reference TRBV9 and TRBJ2-2, is as follows: DSGVTQTPKHLITATGQRVTLRCSPRSGDLSVYWYQQSLDQGLQFLIQYYNGEERAKGNILERFSAQQFPDLHSELNLSSLELGDSALYFCASSPLSGELFFGEGSRLTVL.

This clonotype has just one count. The chain recombines TRBV7-9 with TRBJ2-3, with TRBD2 identical over 9 bases. V lost 3 bases and J lost 5; bases outside the gene matches: 9. The CDR3 runs 16 residues. Germline V CDR1 and CDR2: SEHNR, FQNEAQ (reference sequence). The CDR3 here is CASSFRREGLGDTQYF. CDR3 DNA: TGTGCCAGCAGCTTTAGGCGGGAGGGCCTTGGAGATACGCAGTATTTT.

This clonotype was detected once. The chain uses TRBV2 and TRBJ2-2; D not certain. This CDR3 has 11 amino acids. V lost 8 bases and J lost 3, with 4 bases in between. Germline V CDR1 and CDR2: SNHLY, FYNNEI. The CDR3 spells CASWDTGELFF. The CDR3 region has the DNA TGTGCCAGCTGGGACACCGGGGAGCTGTTTTTT. The whole variable domain, filled in from reference TRBV2 and TRBJ2-2, reads EPEVTQTPSHQVTQMGQEVILRCVPISNHLYFYWYRQILGQKVEFLVSFYNNEISEKSEIFDDQFSVERPDGSNFTLKIRSTKLEDSAMYFCASWDTGELFFGEGSRLTVL.

This chain uses TRBV4-3 with TRBJ2-3; tentatively, D is TRBD2 (5 bases). V shed 0 bases and J shed 1 base, with 20 bases lying between them. CDR3 size: 19 residues. Germline CDR1 reads LGHNA; CDR2 reads YSLEER. CDR3 sequence (DNA): TGCGCCAGCAGCCAAGATTCTCCCCTTGCTAGCCGTGGCACAGATACGCAGTATTTT. Translated, it gives CASSQDSPLASRGTDTQYF.

CDR3 amino acids: CASSWGHEQYF. DNA for the CDR3: TGTGCCAGCAGTTGGGGGCACGAGCAGTACTTC. The rearrangement links TRBV28 to TRBJ2-7; a weak D match, TRBD1 (6 bases). Germline V lookup: CDR1 MDHEN, CDR2 SYDVKM. The CDR3 length is 11 residues. V was clipped by 4 bases and J by 5 bases, with 6 bases between them.

The chain couples TRBV4-1 to TRBJ2-7; the D gene is possibly TRBD2 (5 bases). This CDR3 is built from 14 residues. CDR1 is MGHRA and CDR2 is YSYEKL in the germline V gene. Trimming removed 0 bases at V and 3 bases at J, with 9 bases between. CDR3 loop: CASSQEQRDYEQYF. The CDR3 region has the DNA TGCGCCAGCAGCCAAGAACAACGGGACTACGAGCAGTACTTC.

The V call is TRBV4-2, the J call TRBJ1-1; D gene uncertain. Per germline, CDR1 LGHNA and CDR2 YNFKEQ. Deletions cut 1 base from V and 1 base from J, with 4 bases between. CDR3 size: 13 residues. DNA for the CDR3: TGTGCCAGCAGCCAAGCACAGAACACTGAAGCTTTCTTT. It specifies CASSQAQNTEAFF.

This sequence joins TRBV7-2 and TRBJ2-7; D gene uncertain. Germline V gene data show CDR1 as SGHTA and CDR2 as FQGNSA. V was clipped by 3 bases and J by 2 bases, with 8 bases between them. This CDR3 is built from 13 residues. The CDR3 region has the DNA TGTGCCAGCAGCTTGGGCTGGACCTACGAGCAGTACTTC. Encoded protein: CASSLGWTYEQYF. The entire variable domain, with the rest obtained from reference TRBV7-2 and TRBJ2-7, is as follows: GAGVSQSPSNKVTEKGKDVELRCDPISGHTALYWYRQSLGQGLEFLIYFQGNSAPDKSGLPSDRFSAERTGGSVSTLTIQRTQQEDSAVYLCASSLGWTYEQYFGPGTRLTVT.

The V gene is TRBV7-9, the J gene TRBJ1-1; a weak D match, TRBD1 (5 bases). This CDR3 has 13 amino acids. V was clipped by 8 bases and J by 3 bases, with 13 bases between them. The germline V gene encodes CDR1 SEHNR and CDR2 FQNEAQ (reference sequence). The CDR3 nucleotides are TGTGCCAGCTCTAGGGGAGAGTACACTGAAGCTTTCTTT. The encoded protein is CASSRGEYTEAFF.

V is TRBV3-1 and J is TRBJ2-5, with D maybe TRBD2 (5 bases). This CDR3 region has 15 residues. The V end lost 0 bases, the J end lost 5 bases, and 13 bases lay between the germline ends. The germline gives CDR1 LGHDT, CDR2 YNNKEL (reference sequence). Written as DNA, the CDR3 is TGTGCCAGCAGCCAAGATCACCTAGCATCGGAGACCCAGTACTTC. Its protein product is CASSQDHLASETQYF.

The chain carries TRBV29-1 and TRBJ1-1; TRBD1 might be the D (5 bases). The germline V gene has CDR1 SQVTM and CDR2 ANQGSEA. Trimming shortened V by 4 bases and J by 4 bases, and 10 bases separated the two germline ends. The CDR3 spans 12 residues. DNA for the CDR3: TGCAGCGTTGTTTCAGGGTCCACTGAAGCTTTCTTT. Translated: CSVVSGSTEAFF.

The chain is built from TRBV29-1 and TRBJ2-3, with unresolved D. Trimming removed 4 bases at V and 2 bases at J, with 10 bases between. Germline V CDR1 and CDR2: SQVTM, ANQGSEA. This CDR3 is 13 amino acids long. CDR3 nucleotides: TGCAGCGTTGTGGAGACTTACACAGATACGCAGTATTTT. Translation gives CSVVETYTDTQYF.

The DNA of the CDR3 is TGTGCCAGCAGCAAAGCGGGGGGCACAGATACGCAGTATTTT. The encoded protein is CASSKAGGTDTQYF. The chain employs TRBV7-8 and TRBJ2-3; 8 bases agree with TRBD2. CDR3 length: 14 residues. J was trimmed by 1 base and V by 5 bases; bases with no gene match: 2. Germline CDR1 is SGHVS and CDR2 is FQNEAQ.

The rearrangement uses TRBV27 and TRBJ2-1, with D perhaps TRBD1 (5 bases). V was shortened by 3 bases and J by 4 bases, with 13 bases between the two germline ends. The CDR3 runs 15 residues. CDR1 is MNHEY and CDR2 is SMNVEV in the germline V gene (reference sequence). Here the CDR3 reads CASSFAGPGYNEQFF. CDR3 in DNA: TGTGCCAGCAGTTTCGCAGGGCCTGGTTACAATGAGCAGTTCTTC.

The chain combines TRBV20-1 with TRBJ2-7, with D hard to call. The CDR3 loop spans 12 amino acids. V gave up 3 bases and J gave up 3 bases, with 9 bases separating them. Looked up from germline, CDR1 is DFQATT and CDR2 is SNEGSKA (reference sequence). In DNA, the CDR3 is TGCAGTGCTAGGGAAAGTCTCTACGAGCAGTACTTC. Protein: CSARESLYEQYF.

The chain employs TRBV9 and TRBJ2-1; TRBD1 aligns across 10 bases. CDR3 length: 14 residues. With 6 bases clipped from V and 7 bases from J, the junction kept 7 bases outside the gene matches. Germline V gene data show CDR1 as SGDLS and CDR2 as YYNGEE. CDR3 DNA: TGTGCCAGCACCCCCGGGACAGGGGAAAATGAGCAGTTCTTC. Protein: CASTPGTGENEQFF. Supplemented by reference TRBV9 and TRBJ2-1, the full variable domain reads DSGVTQTPKHLITATGQRVTLRCSPRSGDLSVYWYQQSLDQGLQFLIQYYNGEERAKGNILERFSAQQFPDLHSELNLSSLELGDSALYFCASTPGTGENEQFFGPGTRLTVL.

The rearrangement uses TRBV5-4 and TRBJ2-7; D gene unclear. The CDR3 totals 13 residues. Germline values: CDR1 SGHNT, CDR2 YYREEE (reference sequence). V dropped 2 bases and J dropped 3 bases, with 9 bases sitting between them. CDR3 bases: TGTGCCAGCAGCTTAGGAGAGGTCTACGAGCAGTACTTC. It specifies CASSLGEVYEQYF.